The 14 T cell receptor beta chains below were found in one sample sequenced in a study of CD8+ T cells in alopecia areata. Stated treatment: oral pan-JAK inhibitor, 5-10 mg twice daily. Sequencing templates came from extracted RNA that was reverse transcribed into cDNA. Generated by immunoSEQ multiplex PCR, the TCRdb table keeps only in-frame clones and is missing some. The sample lists 75,000 to 85,000 clones, approximately 66% occurring once. The starting material was CD8+ T cells sorted from blood, obtained at week 24, from a patient treated with tofacitinib. These receptors were collected from a human donor with alopecia areata.

The chain links TRBV13 to TRBJ2-1, with 12 bases that match TRBD1. The germline V gene encodes CDR1 PRHDT and CDR2 FYEKMQ (reference sequence). CDR3 length: 17 residues. Trimming cost V 6 bases and J 7 bases; bases outside gene matches: 13. CDR3 loop: CASSEEGTGGAENEQFF. DNA of the CDR3: TGTGCCAGCAGTGAAGAAGGGACAGGGGGCGCGGAGAATGAGCAGTTCTTC.

The genes are TRBV4-3 and TRBJ2-1, with 7 bases matching TRBD2. Trimming took 3 bases from V and 4 from J; bases not matched to a gene: 9. The CDR3 has 16 amino acids. Germline CDR1 is LGHNA and CDR2 is YSLEER. As DNA, the CDR3 is TGCGCCAGCAGCCACACCGCTGGGGGGGGATACAATGAGCAGTTCTTC. Translated, it gives CASSHTAGGGYNEQFF.

V usage is TRBV19 and J usage is TRBJ2-1; 9 bases line up with TRBD2. Germline CDR1 is LNHDA and CDR2 is SQIVND (reference sequence). This CDR3 contains 13 residues. Here the CDR3 DNA reads TGTGGGGTGGGGCTAGCGGGATTAAATGAGCAGTTCTTC. Amino acid sequence: CGVGLAGLNEQFF.

This clone was counted a few times. The genes are TRBV27 and TRBJ1-2, with 8 bases identical to TRBD1. CDR1 MNHEY and CDR2 SMNVEV come from the germline V gene (reference sequence). The CDR3 is 14 amino acids. The J segment lost 5 bases and the V segment lost 7 bases, leaving 9 bases of the junction unmatched. CDR3 amino acids: CASKDTGGGYGYTF. Here the CDR3 DNA reads TGTGCCAGCAAAGATACAGGGGGGGGGTATGGCTACACCTTC.

The rearrangement uses TRBV29-1 and TRBJ1-4; no reliable D call. Trimming left V 0 bases short and J 5 bases short, with 7 bases between. The V gene's germline CDR1 is SQVTM and CDR2 ANQGSEA. The CDR3 spans 13 residues. The CDR3 sequence is CSVEDPENEKLFF. The CDR3 DNA reads as TGCAGCGTTGAAGATCCGGAGAATGAAAAACTGTTTTTT.

The table lists this clone with a few counts. The chain recombines TRBV27 with TRBJ2-7; 9 nucleotides line up with TRBD2. Germline V lookup: CDR1 MNHEY, CDR2 SMNVEV (reference sequence). J was trimmed by 5 bases and V by 7 bases; bases with no gene match: 6. CDR3 length equals 13 residues. DNA of the CDR3: TGTGCCAGCAAAGGACTAGCGACCGACGAGCAGTACTTC. Protein product: CASKGLATDEQYF.

This chain uses TRBV7-8 with TRBJ2-5; D unresolved. In germline, CDR1 is SGHVS, CDR2 FQNEAQ. Trimming took 5 bases from V and 4 from J, leaving 5 bases between them. The length of the CDR3 is 11 residues. CDR3 nucleotides: TGTGCCAGCAGCATAACAGAGACCCAGTACTTC. Translating gives CASSITETQYF.

CDR3 nucleotide sequence: TGTGCCAGCAGTCCAATAACTAGCGGGGGGGCCGGGACAGATACGCAGTATTTT. Residues: CASSPITSGGAGTDTQYF. V gene TRBV27 combines with J gene TRBJ2-3, with 13 nucleotides matching TRBD2. Trimming took 5 bases from V and 3 from J; bases not matched to a gene: 11. Germline CDR1 MNHEY, CDR2 SMNVEV (reference sequence). CDR3 length: 18 residues.

The DNA of the CDR3 is TGTGCCAGCAGTTACGACAAAGAGACCCAGTACTTC. It is translated as CASSYDKETQYF. The chain carries TRBV6-5 and TRBJ2-5; D gene ambiguous. V was cut by 2 bases and J by 3 bases, with 4 bases left in between. Looked up from germline, CDR1 is MNHEY and CDR2 is SVGAGI. This CDR3 is built from 12 residues.

In its sample, this clone was seen many times. The sample has other DNA sequences that encode this CDR3 too. This rearrangement joins TRBV9 to TRBJ2-1; perhaps TRBD2 as D (6 bases). CDR1 and CDR2 from the germline V gene are SGDLS and YYNGEE. V lost 3 bases, J lost 7 bases, and 11 bases lay in between. The CDR3 has 13 amino acids. The CDR3 coding sequence is TGTGCCAGCAGCGGACTAGTAGTGAATGAGCAGTTCTTC. It is translated as CASSGLVVNEQFF.

V and J are TRBV2 and TRBJ2-3; D is ambiguous. The V gene lost 6 bases and the J gene lost 0 bases, with 4 bases spanning the gap. The CDR3 length is 12 residues. Germline CDR1 is SNHLY and CDR2 is FYNNEI. CDR3 nucleotide sequence: TGTGCCAGCAGGGAAAGCACAGATACGCAGTATTTT. This sequence encodes CASRESTDTQYF.

The CDR3 loop reads CASSLGWDGRTYEQYF. As DNA, the CDR3 is TGTGCCAGCTCCCTTGGGTGGGACGGAAGAACCTACGAGCAGTACTTC. The rearrangement links TRBV27 to TRBJ2-7; D possibly matches TRBD1 or TRBD2 (5 bases each). V lost 8 bases and J 2 bases, leaving 22 bases between the germline ends. CDR3 size: 16 residues. Germline-derived CDR1 and CDR2 are MNHEY and SMNVEV (reference sequence).

The chain links TRBV4-2 to TRBJ2-5, with 7 bases fitting TRBD2. CDR3 size: 16 residues. V dropped 1 base and J dropped 5; count of bases not matched to a gene: 10. Germline-derived CDR1 and CDR2 are LGHNA and YNFKEQ. The CDR3 DNA follows: TGTGCCAGCAGCCAAGGGTTAAGCGGGGACTTTGAGACCCAGTACTTC. Its protein product is CASSQGLSGDFETQYF.

This rearrangement joins TRBV19 to TRBJ2-1, with D maybe TRBD2 (5 bases). Trimming stripped 6 bases from V and 7 bases from J, with 13 bases between. The CDR3 has 13 amino acids. CDR1 is LNHDA, CDR2 SQIVND, per germline (reference sequence). The CDR3 loop reads CASSDYSRNEQFF. The CDR3 coding sequence is TGTGCCAGTAGCGACTACTCTAGGAATGAGCAGTTCTTC.